Listed below are T cell receptor beta chains from one sample, sequenced in a study of T cell responses to AZD1222 COVID-19 vaccine. Profiling relied on immunoSEQ multiplex PCR, and the TCRdb table lists in-frame clones only, not all of them. The data hold approximately 150,000 clones, with 80% to 95% observed a single time. The sample here was peripheral blood, taken on day 0 of AZD1222 vaccination. The receptors come from an adult in good health. Both conserved end residues are part of each CDR3. A D gene is named only where the DNA matches it firmly. Expanded clones are given a class, and other clones once, few, many or no size at all.

D: .; size: once; V: TRBV11-1; J: TRBJ2-2; DNA: TGTGCCAGCAGCGCCCGGGAACACGGGGAGCTGTTTTTT; CDR3: CASSAREHGELFF
D: .; size: .; V: TRBV5-6; J: TRBJ2-4; DNA: TGTGCCAGCAGCCTCGAGGGGAATGGGGCCAAAAACATTCAGTACTTC; CDR3: CASSLEGNGAKNIQYF
D: .; size: .; V: TRBV19; J: TRBJ2-6; DNA: TGTGCCAGTAGTGACGAAGGGGCTGGGGCCAACGTCCTGACTTTC; CDR3: CASSDEGAGANVLTF
D: TRBD1; size: .; V: TRBV23-1; J: TRBJ2-4; DNA: TGCGCCAGCAGTCAGAGGGACAGAAAACTAGCCAAAAACATTCAGTACTTC; CDR3: CASSQRDRKLAKNIQYF
D: .; size: .; V: TRBV2; J: TRBJ2-1; DNA: TGTGCCAGCAGTGCCCGGGACTTAGCCAATGAGCAGTTCTTC; CDR3: CASSARDLANEQFF
D: TRBD1; size: .; V: TRBV3-1/TRBV3-2; J: TRBJ1-1; DNA: TGTGCCAGCAGCCAAAGGGACAGGGGGAACACTGAAGCTTTCTTT; CDR3: CASSQRDRGNTEAFF
D: .; size: .; V: TRBV11-2; J: TRBJ1-3; DNA: TGTGCCAGCAGCTTAAGTCCTGCAGGGGAGGCATCTGGAAACACCATATATTTT; CDR3: CASSLSPAGEASGNTIYF
D: TRBD1; size: .; V: TRBV28; J: TRBJ1-1; DNA: TGTGCCAGCAGTCTAACAGGGGGCAGCACTGAAGCTTTCTTT; CDR3: CASSLTGGSTEAFF
D: .; size: .; V: TRBV2; J: TRBJ2-5; DNA: TGTGCCAGCAGTGAGTTGCTAGAGACCCAGTACTTC; CDR3: CASSELLETQYF
D: TRBD1; size: .; V: TRBV7-8; J: TRBJ1-5; DNA: TGTGCCAGCAGCTTAGCAGCTGGGACGGGACAGGGGGTTTCTAGCAATCAGCCCCAGCATTTT; CDR3: CASSLAAGTGQGVSSNQPQHF
D: .; size: .; V: TRBV6-1; J: TRBJ2-1; DNA: TGTGCCAGCAGTGAAGCCTTCCCTCCAAATGAGCAGTTCTTC; CDR3: CASSEAFPPNEQFF
D: .; size: .; V: TRBV7-8; J: TRBJ1-3; DNA: TGTGCCAGCAGCTCCGTCGGGGACTCTGGAAACACCATATATTTT; CDR3: CASSSVGDSGNTIYF
D: TRBD2; size: .; V: TRBV14; J: TRBJ2-3; DNA: TGTGCCAGCAGCCGAGTAGCGGGAGCGGAAGATACGCAGTATTTT; CDR3: CASSRVAGAEDTQYF
D: .; size: .; V: TRBV5-1; J: TRBJ1-1; DNA: TGCGCCAGCAGCTTGGAGCACGGCTCGGCTTTCTTT; CDR3: CASSLEHGSAFF
D: .; size: .; V: TRBV29-1; J: TRBJ2-1; DNA: TGCAGCGTTGAAGGGTCAGGGGTGTACAATGAGCAGTTCTTC; CDR3: CSVEGSGVYNEQFF
D: .; size: once; V: TRBV5-4; J: TRBJ2-2; DNA: TGTGCCAGCAGCTCCCGTCCCGCTACGATCACCGGGGAGCTGTTTTTT; CDR3: CASSSRPATITGELFF
D: .; size: .; V: TRBV5-1; J: TRBJ1-2; DNA: TGCGCCAGCAGCTTGGCCGAGGGGAACGGCTACACCTTC; CDR3: CASSLAEGNGYTF
D: TRBD1; size: .; V: TRBV5-6; J: TRBJ2-7; DNA: TGTGCCAGCAGCCCATACAGGGGGGCCTACGAGCAGTACTTC; CDR3: CASSPYRGAYEQYF
D: TRBD1; size: .; V: TRBV7-9; J: TRBJ2-5; DNA: TGTGCCAGCAGCTCGGGACAGGTGGAGACCCAGTACTTC; CDR3: CASSSGQVETQYF
D: .; size: .; V: TRBV6-5; J: TRBJ1-2; DNA: TGTGCCAGCAGGTCATTTGCGGGCTACACCTTC; CDR3: CASRSFAGYTF
D: .; size: .; V: TRBV6-5; J: TRBJ2-5; DNA: TGTGCCAGCAGCTACGGGACGGTCGAAGAGACCCAGTACTTC; CDR3: CASSYGTVEETQYF
D: .; size: .; V: TRBV27; J: TRBJ2-7; DNA: TGTGCCAGCAGTAACCTGCAGGGTTACGAGCAGTACTTC; CDR3: CASSNLQGYEQYF
D: TRBD1; size: .; V: TRBV2; J: TRBJ2-1; DNA: TGTGCCAGCAACCGGGACAGACACAATGAGCAGTTCTTC; CDR3: CASNRDRHNEQFF
D: TRBD2; size: .; V: TRBV30; J: TRBJ2-1; DNA: TGTGCCTGGAGTGTTATCGAGACTAGCGGGAGGTCTGAGCAGTTCTTC; CDR3: CAWSVIETSGRSEQFF
D: .; size: .; V: TRBV7-9; J: TRBJ1-1; DNA: TGTGCCAGCAGCCCCGAGCGCAACACTGAAGCTTTCTTT; CDR3: CASSPERNTEAFF
D: .; size: .; V: TRBV7-9; J: TRBJ2-3; DNA: TGTGCCAGCAGCTTAGTCGGCCATACGCAGTATTTT; CDR3: CASSLVGHTQYF
D: TRBD1; size: .; V: TRBV6-5; J: TRBJ2-7; DNA: TGTGCCAGCAGTTACCGGGACAGCTCCTACGAGCAGTACTTC; CDR3: CASSYRDSSYEQYF
D: TRBD1; size: .; V: TRBV5-5; J: TRBJ2-5; DNA: TGTGCCAGCAGCTTGGCCCCACAGGGGGCTTGGGAGACCCAGTACTTC; CDR3: CASSLAPQGAWETQYF
D: TRBD1; size: once; V: TRBV18; J: TRBJ1-4; DNA: TGTGCCAGCTCACCTCCGGGACAGGCCCCGGTACGCAGTGAAAAACTGTTTTTT; CDR3: CASSPPGQAPVRSEKLFF
D: TRBD2; size: .; V: TRBV4-1; J: TRBJ2-1; DNA: TGCGCCAGCAGCCACGGGACTAGCGGGGGGGTCTACAATGAGCAGTTCTTC; CDR3: CASSHGTSGGVYNEQFF
D: .; size: .; V: TRBV13; J: TRBJ2-7; DNA: TGTGCCAGCAGCGAGACTAGGCCCCCCGGAGAGCAGTACTTC; CDR3: CASSETRPPGEQYF